This passage covers 16 T cell receptor beta chains from one sample sequenced in a study of T cell repertoires in cytomegalovirus infection. MiXCR, run by TCRdb on the reads, gives a single entry per CDR3 protein. The repertoire holds hundreds of thousands of distinct CDR3 sequences, with about 39% as singletons. No cognate antigen is known for these TCRs. The sequences come from cultured PBMCs, collected from culture after CMV antigen stimulation. The receptors originated from a human donor in good health (CMV status not recorded). Some clones in this sample may be carry-over from other donors' samples.

The chain uses TRBV19 and TRBJ1-2; 9 nucleotides line up with TRBD1. Trimming took 3 bases from V and 0 from J; bases not matched to a gene: 8. This CDR3 region has 17 residues. CDR1 LNHDA and CDR2 SQIVND come from the germline V gene (reference sequence). The chain's CDR3 is CASSMLGQGYSNYGYTF. The CDR3 bases are TGTGCCAGTAGTATGCTGGGACAGGGCTACTCTAACTATGGCTACACCTTC.

This clonotype was seen only a few times. The chain is built from TRBV7-2 and TRBJ1-2, with 7 positions matching TRBD1. Germline lookup yields CDR1 SGHTA and CDR2 FQGNSA. V shed 5 bases, J shed 2 bases, and the junction held 8 bases outside the gene matches. This CDR3 is built from 15 residues. CDR3 residues: CASSGRTGSNYGYTF. CDR3 bases: TGTGCCAGCAGCGGACGGACAGGCAGCAACTATGGCTACACCTTC.

The chain couples TRBV6-6 to TRBJ2-7; D unresolved. The V end lost 2 bases, the J end lost 1 base, and 6 bases lay between the germline ends. The CDR3 totals 13 residues. Germline values: CDR1 MNHNY, CDR2 SVGAGI (reference sequence). CDR3 in DNA: TGTGCCAGCAGTTACGGGGAATCCTACGAGCAGTACTTC. Translating it yields CASSYGESYEQYF.

The gene calls are TRBV7-2 and TRBJ2-1; D is unclear. The CDR3 extends over 15 amino acids. Germline loops: CDR1 SGHTA, CDR2 FQGNSA. Trimming cost V 4 bases and J 7 bases, with 17 bases left between them. The chain's CDR3 is CASSSRRTPGNEQFF. The CDR3 bases are TGTGCCAGCAGCTCCCGTAGGACCCCAGGAAATGAGCAGTTCTTC.

The chain employs TRBV12-3 or TRBV12-4 and TRBJ1-3; no definite D call. The CDR3 extends over 13 amino acids. V dropped 8 bases and J dropped 2 bases, with 10 bases sitting between them. The CDR3 loop is CASLPWPGNTIYF. The CDR3, as DNA: TGTGCCAGCTTACCTTGGCCTGGAAACACCATATATTTT.

This clonotype was seen a few times. The J gene is TRBJ2-1, the V gene TRBV12-3 or TRBV12-4; 7 bases are shared with TRBD1. The J segment lost 12 bases and the V segment lost 5 bases, leaving 4 bases of the junction unmatched. The CDR3 consists of 11 residues. CDR3 loop: CASSPYRGQFF. CDR3 DNA: TGTGCCAGCAGTCCCTACAGGGGGCAGTTCTTC.

This CDR3 reads CSATGLGHEQFF. The CDR3 DNA reads as TGCAGTGCTACGGGACTAGGGCATGAGCAGTTCTTC. The genes are TRBV20-1 and TRBJ2-1; TRBD2 matches at 8 bases. The CDR3 length is 12 residues. V was pared by 4 bases and J by 8 bases, with 4 bases of the junction left unmatched. From germline, CDR1 is DFQATT and CDR2 SNEGSKA (reference sequence).

The chain joins TRBV6-2 or TRBV6-3 to TRBJ1-5; 7 bases are a match to TRBD1. This CDR3 is built from 14 residues. The germline gives CDR1 MNHEY, CDR2 SVGEGT. J was trimmed by 6 bases and V by 6 bases; bases with no gene match: 8. The CDR3 is CASRSGGLVQPQHF. DNA for the CDR3: TGTGCCAGCAGGTCAGGGGGTTTGGTTCAGCCCCAGCATTTT.

This clonotype was counted a few times. CDR3 DNA: TGTGCCAGCAGCGTCGACAGGGGTACACAGTATTTT. Translated: CASSVDRGTQYF. This chain uses TRBV7-2 with TRBJ2-3; 8 bases line up with TRBD1. Germline V gives CDR1 SGHTA, CDR2 FQGNSA. The J segment lost 12 bases and the V segment lost 5 bases, leaving 7 bases of the junction unmatched. The CDR3 totals 12 residues.

This clonotype was counted between two and nine times. The V and J genes are TRBV19 and TRBJ1-3, with a weak D call TRBD1 (5 bases). CDR1 is LNHDA and CDR2 is SQIVND in the germline V gene (reference sequence). The CDR3 sequence is 15 residues long. The ends were cut back, 7 bases at V and 2 bases at J, with 15 bases in the middle. The CDR3 DNA reads TGTGCCAGTACCCCTGGGGCGTCAACTGGAAACACCATATATTTT. It codes for CASTPGASTGNTIYF. The whole variable domain, remainder taken from reference TRBV19 and TRBJ1-3, is DGGITQSPKYLFRKEGQNVTLSCEQNLNHDAMYWYRQDPGQGLRLIYYSQIVNDFQKGDIAEGYSVSREKKESFPLTVTSAQKNPTAFYLCASTPGASTGNTIYFGEGSWLTVV.

This rearrangement joins TRBV9 to TRBJ1-4; D possibly corresponds to TRBD1 (5 bases). The CDR3 has 16 amino acids. Trimming removed 4 bases at V and 3 bases at J, with 16 bases between. The germline CDR1 and CDR2 sequences are SGDLS and YYNGEE. The CDR3 spells CASSPAWGTPNEKLFF. DNA for the CDR3: TGTGCCAGCAGCCCCGCCTGGGGCACTCCTAATGAAAAACTGTTTTTT.

The rearrangement joins TRBV20-1 to TRBJ1-2, with no clear D. Germline V gene sequence: CDR1 DFQATT, CDR2 SNEGSKA (reference sequence). V was pared by 5 bases and J by 5 bases, with 21 bases between. The CDR3 contains 15 residues. CDR3 amino acids: CSAPAGAGSRYGYTF. CDR3 bases: TGCAGTGCTCCTGCGGGAGCCGGTTCGAGATATGGCTACACCTTC.

This clonotype appeared a single time. The rearrangement joins TRBV10-1 to TRBJ2-7, with D possibly TRBD2 on 5 matching bases. This CDR3 is built from 11 residues. Trimming removed 11 bases at V and 6 bases at J, with 14 bases between. Germline CDR1 reads WNHNN; CDR2 reads SYGVQD (reference sequence). CDR3 nucleotides: TGCGCCCGGGTTCGGGGTACCGAGCAGTACTTC. Residues: CARVRGTEQYF.

A few counts support this clonotype. The rearrangement links TRBV7-2 to TRBJ2-1; the match to TRBD2 covers 10 bases. Trimming at V came to 1 base and at J to 7 bases, leaving 4 bases not matched to a gene. The CDR3 runs to 15 residues. The germline CDR1 and CDR2 sequences are SGHTA and FQGNSA. The CDR3 DNA follows: TGTGCCAGCAGCTTAGATAGCGGGAGGACTAATGAGCAGTTCTTC. This translates into CASSLDSGRTNEQFF. Full variable domain (missing parts from reference TRBV7-2 and TRBJ2-1): GAGVSQSPSNKVTEKGKDVELRCDPISGHTALYWYRQSLGQGLEFLIYFQGNSAPDKSGLPSDRFSAERTGGSVSTLTIQRTQQEDSAVYLCASSLDSGRTNEQFFGPGTRLTVL.

The V and J genes are TRBV20-1 and TRBJ2-1; D ambiguous. The CDR3 consists of 10 residues. Germline V gives CDR1 DFQATT, CDR2 SNEGSKA (reference sequence). The CDR3 nucleotides read TGCAATTTCCGTATGTCAGAGCAGTTCTTC. Translated: CNFRMSEQFF.

The rearrangement joins TRBV7-2 to TRBJ2-5; a possible D gene is TRBD2 (6 bases). V lost 4 bases and J 0 bases, leaving 12 bases between the germline ends. The CDR3 is 15 amino acids. Germline-derived CDR1 and CDR2 are SGHTA and FQGNSA. The CDR3 DNA follows: TGTGCCAGCAGCTCGAGCGGGCTACACCAAGAGACCCAGTACTTC. Protein product: CASSSSGLHQETQYF.